These 22 T cell receptor beta chains share one sample of origin, sequenced in a study of blood T cell repertoires in COVID-19 (TCRdb year 2020). Receptor libraries were prepared by the immunoSEQ multiplex PCR assay. Held by TCRdb, this immuneACCESS table contains in-frame sequences only and omits some clones. Under half of the omission traces to an unresolved V gene where checked; the cause of the rest is unknown. The sample table lists under 350,000 clones, 65% to 90% of them with a count of one. 13% of the sample goes to the ten largest clones. The sequenced sample consisted of peripheral blood. These receptors originate from a human donor in a cohort sampled during active COVID-19.

The rearrangement links TRBV28 to TRBJ2-7, with a possible D match to TRBD2 (6 bases). CDR3 length equals 16 residues. V lost 5 bases to trimming and J lost 6 bases, with 23 bases between them. Per germline, CDR1 MDHEN and CDR2 SYDVKM. In DNA form, the CDR3 reads TGTGCCAGCAGTCCCCGTGGGTGGAGGGGATCGGGCGAGCAGTACTTC. It encodes CASSPRGWRGSGEQYF.

The gene calls are TRBV5-1 and TRBJ2-7; D is uncertain. The germline CDR1 and CDR2 sequences are SGHRS and YFSETQ. Trimming left V 1 base short and J 2 bases short, with 10 bases between. There are 14 residues in the CDR3. CDR3: CASSLPTSTYEQYF. The CDR3 DNA sequence: TGCGCCAGCAGCTTGCCGACATCCACCTACGAGCAGTACTTC.

CDR3 bases: TGCGCCAGCAGCTTGAATGATGCGAGTCAGCAGTACTTC. As protein: CASSLNDASQQYF. The genes are TRBV5-1 and TRBJ2-7; no clear D. The CDR3 totals 13 residues. Trimming removed 1 base at V and 8 bases at J, with 13 bases between. Germline values: CDR1 SGHRS, CDR2 YFSETQ.

This clone was seen just once. The chain uses TRBV10-1 and TRBJ1-5, with D tentatively TRBD1 (6 bases). This CDR3 comprises 12 residues. Deletions cut 9 bases from V and 4 bases from J, with 10 bases between. Germline CDR1 WNHNN, CDR2 SYGVQD (reference sequence). The CDR3 bases are TGCGCCAGAAGGACAGAAAATCAGCCCCAGCATTTT. Amino acids: CARRTENQPQHF.

The chain is built from TRBV7-8 and TRBJ2-1, with TRBD2 identical over 11 bases. Germline V CDR1 and CDR2: SGHVS, FQNEAQ. The CDR3 covers 16 residues. The junction had 7 bases not matched to a gene; V was cut back by 2 bases and J by 7 bases. The CDR3 reads CASSLRGTSGLNEQFF. The CDR3 DNA sequence: TGTGCCAGCAGCTTAAGGGGGACTAGCGGATTGAATGAGCAGTTCTTC.

The gene calls are TRBV4-1 and TRBJ1-3; D is unclear. Germline CDR1 MGHRA, CDR2 YSYEKL. The ends were cut back, 4 bases at V and 0 bases at J, with 10 bases in the middle. This CDR3 is built from 15 residues. CDR3 in amino acids: CASSPREFSGNTIYF. The CDR3, as DNA: TGCGCCAGCAGCCCGAGGGAGTTCTCTGGAAACACCATATATTTT.

This clone was found a few times. V is TRBV5-4 and J is TRBJ2-2; 9 nucleotides match TRBD1. The V and J ends lost 3 bases and 4 bases, in that order; junction bases with no gene match: 10. The CDR3 extends over 17 amino acids. Germline V gene data show CDR1 as SGHNT and CDR2 as YYREEE (reference sequence). The CDR3 DNA reads TGTGCCAGCAGCTCGCGAGCCGGGACAGGGTTCACCGGGGAGCTGTTTTTT. Translation: CASSSRAGTGFTGELFF. Complete variable domain (other parts from reference TRBV5-4 and TRBJ2-2): ETGVTQSPTHLIKTRGQQVTLRCSSQSGHNTVSWYQQALGQGPQFIFQYYREEENGRGNFPPRFSGLQFPNYSSELNVNALELDDSALYLCASSSRAGTGFTGELFFGEGSRLTVL.

The rearrangement uses TRBV2 and TRBJ1-6; perhaps TRBD1 as D (5 bases). The V end was cut by 10 bases, the J end by 3 bases, with 16 bases between. CDR3 length: 15 residues. Looked up from germline, CDR1 is SNHLY and CDR2 is FYNNEI. CDR3 in amino acids: CANSEDIGYNSPLHF. The CDR3 coding sequence is TGTGCCAACTCAGAGGACATCGGCTATAATTCACCCCTCCACTTT.

The rearrangement joins TRBV2 to TRBJ1-1; no clear D. The V end was cut by 5 bases, the J end by 1 base, with 8 bases between. Germline assignment: CDR1 SNHLY and CDR2 FYNNEI. The CDR3 is 13 residues long. CDR3 amino acids: CASSRSPNTEAFF. CDR3 nucleotide sequence: TGTGCCAGCAGTCGGAGCCCGAACACTGAAGCTTTCTTT.

V and J are TRBV15 and TRBJ2-1; 14 nucleotides match TRBD2. V lost 5 bases and J lost 8; bases outside the gene matches: 11. There are 17 residues in the CDR3. In germline, CDR1 is LNHNV, CDR2 YYDKDF (reference sequence). The CDR3 sequence is CATSFTGTSGSRHEQFF. The CDR3 DNA is TGTGCCACCAGCTTTACCGGGACTAGCGGGAGTCGGCATGAGCAGTTCTTC.

V gene TRBV7-2 combines with J gene TRBJ2-6, with 8 bases matching TRBD1. V shed 6 bases, J shed 0 bases, and the junction held 7 bases outside the gene matches. This CDR3 has 17 residues. The germline gives CDR1 SGHTA, CDR2 FQGNSA. The CDR3 loop reads CASRRGQALSGANVLTF. The CDR3 nucleotides read TGTGCCAGCAGGAGGGGACAGGCCCTCTCTGGGGCCAACGTCCTGACTTTC.

V usage is TRBV7-2 and J usage is TRBJ2-2; D is uncertain. The CDR3 spans 16 residues. The germline V and J ends were trimmed by 1 base and 1 base, with 10 bases remaining between them. The germline CDR1 and CDR2 sequences are SGHTA and FQGNSA. CDR3 loop: CASSLDIYMNTGELFF. The CDR3 DNA reads as TGTGCCAGCAGCTTAGATATATACATGAACACCGGGGAGCTGTTTTTT.

This rearrangement joins TRBV2 to TRBJ2-6, with D tentatively TRBD1 (5 bases). Trimming cost V 8 bases and J 2 bases, with 13 bases left between them. The germline V gene encodes CDR1 SNHLY and CDR2 FYNNEI. The CDR3 has 15 amino acids. CDR3 nucleotide sequence: TGTGCCAGCTCCCCCCAGGGCGCTGGGGCCAACGTCCTGACTTTC. This sequence encodes CASSPQGAGANVLTF.

This clone was observed a few times. The rearrangement links TRBV6-5 to TRBJ2-6, with D possibly being TRBD1 (5 bases). Looked up from germline, CDR1 is MNHEY and CDR2 is SVGAGI. The CDR3 has 15 residues. With 5 bases removed from V and 2 bases from J, the gap between germline ends came to 10 bases. This chain's CDR3 is CASSTGPPGANVLTF. Written as DNA, the CDR3 is TGTGCCAGCAGTACAGGTCCCCCTGGGGCCAACGTCCTGACTTTC.

This clone was seen just once. The chain is built from TRBV7-9 and TRBJ2-2; D might be TRBD2 (5 bases). Germline V gene lookup returns CDR1 SEHNR and CDR2 FQNEAQ (reference sequence). The V end lost 8 bases, the J end lost 0 bases, and 13 bases lay between the germline ends. This CDR3 comprises 15 residues. CDR3 region: CASGMGRSNTGELFF. CDR3 DNA: TGTGCCAGCGGGATGGGGAGATCGAACACCGGGGAGCTGTTTTTT.

As to this clone: The junction shows a germline mismatch at one end, possibly a read error. V and J are TRBV5-1 and TRBJ2-5, with 8 bases aligning to TRBD1. The CDR3 contains 16 residues. CDR1 is SGHRS and CDR2 is YFSETQ in the germline V gene. Written as DNA, the CDR3 is TGCGCCAGCAGATTGGGGTTGCGCCAGGGGGCAGAGACCCAGTACTTC. Its protein product is CASRLGLRQGAETQYF.

The chain is built from TRBV6-5 and TRBJ1-2; 7 nucleotides align to TRBD1. The CDR3 loop spans 14 amino acids. Germline V CDR1 and CDR2: MNHEY, SVGAGI. Trimming at V came to 7 bases and at J to 2 bases, leaving 7 bases not matched to a gene. CDR3 sequence reads: CASTGQILNYGYTF. The CDR3 DNA reads as TGTGCCAGCACGGGACAGATCCTGAACTATGGCTACACCTTC.

The chain carries TRBV4-1 and TRBJ2-7; maybe TRBD2 (6 bases). This CDR3 is 14 amino acids long. V gave up 11 bases and J gave up 5 bases, with 22 bases separating them. CDR1 MGHRA and CDR2 YSYEKL come from the germline V gene. CDR3 nucleotides: TGCGCCCTGATGGGTCGGGACTCTCTGAACGAGCAGTACTTC. Translated, it gives CALMGRDSLNEQYF.

The chain recombines TRBV4-1 with TRBJ2-3, with 11 nucleotides matching TRBD2. V was pared by 2 bases and J by 4 bases, with 2 bases of the junction left unmatched. The CDR3 extends over 15 amino acids. Germline V gene lookup returns CDR1 MGHRA and CDR2 YSYEKL. For the CDR3, the DNA is TGCGCCAGCAGCCAAACTAGCGGGAGTTCAGATACGCAGTATTTT. It encodes CASSQTSGSSDTQYF.

The chain carries TRBV2 and TRBJ2-7; 8 bases align to TRBD2. This CDR3 comprises 15 residues. Per germline, CDR1 SNHLY and CDR2 FYNNEI. Trimming removed 1 base from V and 0 bases from J; junction bases left unmatched: 2. The CDR3 is CASSEGSGSSYEQYF. The CDR3 coding sequence is TGTGCCAGCAGTGAAGGAAGCGGGAGCTCCTACGAGCAGTACTTC.

V gene TRBV4-1 combines with J gene TRBJ2-1; 8 bases align to TRBD1. From germline, CDR1 is MGHRA and CDR2 YSYEKL. The CDR3 has 15 amino acids. The ends lost 0 bases at V and 10 bases at J; junction bases unmatched: 8. The CDR3 protein is CASSQDGTGGDEQFF. The CDR3 DNA follows: TGCGCCAGCAGCCAAGATGGAACAGGGGGAGACGAGCAGTTCTTC.

This clone was detected a few times. This chain connects TRBV5-1 to TRBJ1-2; 7 nucleotides agree with TRBD1. Trimming took 4 bases from V and 7 from J; bases not matched to a gene: 7. Germline V gene sequence: CDR1 SGHRS, CDR2 YFSETQ. The CDR3 is made up of 13 amino acids. The CDR3 sequence: CASSPTGMRGYTF. As DNA, the CDR3 is TGCGCCAGCAGCCCGACAGGGATGCGTGGCTACACCTTC.